The 18 T cell receptor beta chains given below trace back to one sample, sequenced in a study of blood T cell repertoires in COVID-19. Profiled with immunoSEQ multiplex PCR; TCRdb holds only in-frame clones, not every one. Of tens of thousands of clones detected, 60% to 80% appear once; the ten largest clones hold about 2.1%. Sequencing input: peripheral blood. Receptor source: a man in his 70s with COVID-19, enrolled during active disease.

The J gene is TRBJ2-6, the V gene TRBV27, with TRBD2 matching over 11 bases. V lost 2 bases and J lost 4; bases outside the gene matches: 7. The CDR3 spans 18 residues. Germline CDR1 reads MNHEY; CDR2 reads SMNVEV (reference sequence). CDR3 coding DNA: TGTGCCAGCAGTTTAAAGCCTAGCGGGAGGACCGGGGCCAACGTCCTGACTTTC. It is translated as CASSLKPSGRTGANVLTF.

This chain joins TRBV5-6 and TRBJ1-2; 9 nucleotides line up with TRBD1. Germline CDR1 reads SGHDT; CDR2 reads YYEEEE. Unmatched junction bases numbered 5, after V lost 4 bases and J lost 4 bases. The CDR3 is made up of 14 amino acids. The CDR3 spells CASSELTGGYGYTF. CDR3 sequence (DNA): TGTGCCAGCAGCGAACTGACAGGGGGCTATGGCTACACCTTC.

This sequence joins TRBV9 and TRBJ1-6; D unclear. Trimming left V 0 bases short and J 4 bases short, with 8 bases between. This CDR3 contains 15 residues. CDR1 is SGDLS, CDR2 YYNGEE, per germline. This chain's CDR3 is CASSVDPGYNSPLHF. The CDR3 region has the DNA TGTGCCAGCAGCGTAGATCCGGGATATAATTCACCCCTCCACTTT.

The J gene is TRBJ1-1, the V gene TRBV7-9, with 8 bases matching TRBD1. V dropped 4 bases and J dropped 1; count of bases not matched to a gene: 2. Germline assignment: CDR1 SEHNR and CDR2 FQNEAQ (reference sequence). The CDR3 is made up of 14 amino acids. The CDR3 region is CASSWTGRNTEAFF. The CDR3 DNA reads as TGTGCCAGCAGCTGGACAGGGAGGAACACTGAAGCTTTCTTT.

The V and J genes are TRBV18 and TRBJ2-2; weak D call: TRBD1 (6 bases). The germline gives CDR1 KGHSH, CDR2 LQKENI. There are 15 residues in the CDR3. V was pared by 2 bases and J by 2 bases, with 9 bases between. CDR3 nucleotide sequence: TGTGCCAGCTCACCAACGACAGGAAACACCGGGGAGCTGTTTTTT. Amino acids: CASSPTTGNTGELFF.

This clone was detected only a few times. CDR3 in DNA: TGTGCCACCAGCAGAGAGGGGGACACCACCCTGGAGGGCTACACCTTC. Translation gives CATSREGDTTLEGYTF. This chain uses TRBV15 with TRBJ1-2; a weak D match, TRBD1 (6 bases). Germline V gives CDR1 LNHNV, CDR2 YYDKDF (reference sequence). The V end lost 0 bases, the J end lost 8 bases, and 19 bases lay between the germline ends. The CDR3 totals 16 residues.

This clone was picked up a small number of times. This chain connects TRBV5-8 to TRBJ2-7, with a possible D match to TRBD1 (5 bases). This CDR3 has 13 residues. Germline CDR1 reads SGHTS; CDR2 reads YDEGEE. Trimming pared 5 bases from V and 1 base from J, leaving 10 bases between. DNA of the CDR3: TGTGCCAGCAGTTGGGGCGGTTCCTACGAGCAGTACTTC. Amino acid sequence: CASSWGGSYEQYF.

This chain uses TRBV7-9 with TRBJ2-1; 7 bases agree with TRBD1. The CDR3 is 18 residues long. V lost 5 bases and J lost 6; bases outside the gene matches: 19. Germline CDR1 is SEHNR and CDR2 is FQNEAQ (reference sequence). The CDR3 DNA reads as TGTGCCAGCAGCCCAGCCCCGTGGTATAGACAGGGTACCAATGAGCAGTTCTTC. Its translation is CASSPAPWYRQGTNEQFF.

This sequence joins TRBV6-2 or TRBV6-3 and TRBJ2-7; D may be TRBD1 (6 bases). With 2 bases removed from V and 1 base from J, the gap between germline ends came to 15 bases. The CDR3 has 16 residues. The germline V gene encodes CDR1 MNHEY and CDR2 SVGEGT. The CDR3 DNA reads TGTGCCAGCAGTTACGATACCAGGGGAGCATCCTACGAGCAGTACTTC. Protein: CASSYDTRGASYEQYF.

Within the sample, this clone is medium-sized (0.01 to 0.1%). This chain connects TRBV4-1 to TRBJ1-3, with 7 bases matching TRBD1. CDR1 and CDR2 from the germline V gene are MGHRA and YSYEKL. CDR3 length equals 16 residues. The V gene end was trimmed by 4 bases and the J gene end by 2 bases; junction bases not matched to a gene: 8. In DNA form, the CDR3 reads TGCGCCAGCAGCCTTACACCGGGGACAGCTGGAAACACCATATATTTT. Its protein product is CASSLTPGTAGNTIYF.

The V and J genes are TRBV28 and TRBJ1-1; D remains ambiguous. The V gene's germline CDR1 is MDHEN and CDR2 SYDVKM. The V end was cut by 5 bases, the J end by 11 bases, with 18 bases between. The CDR3 sequence is 13 residues long. As DNA, the CDR3 is TGTGCCAGCAGTCCCGACATTAAAAGACGCGCTTTCTTT. As protein: CASSPDIKRRAFF. Full variable domain (rest looked up from reference TRBV28 and TRBJ1-1): DVKVTQSSRYLVKRTGEKVFLECVQDMDHENMFWYRQDPGLGLRLIYFSYDVKMKEKGDIPEGYSVSREKKERFSLILESASTNQTSMYLCASSPDIKRRAFFGQGTRLTVV.

The V and J genes are TRBV28 and TRBJ2-3; D might be TRBD2 (6 bases). V lost 3 bases and J 11 bases, leaving 18 bases between the germline ends. The CDR3 runs to 14 residues. From germline, CDR1 is MDHEN and CDR2 SYDVKM. This CDR3 is CASSLRGSGIGQYF. The CDR3 DNA follows: TGTGCCAGCAGTTTGCGGGGCTCGGGTATCGGGCAGTATTTT. The whole variable domain, remainder taken from reference TRBV28 and TRBJ2-3, is DVKVTQSSRYLVKRTGEKVFLECVQDMDHENMFWYRQDPGLGLRLIYFSYDVKMKEKGDIPEGYSVSREKKERFSLILESASTNQTSMYLCASSLRGSGIGQYFGPGTRLTVL.

This chain connects TRBV6-4 to TRBJ2-2, with 15 bases aligning to TRBD2. Unmatched junction bases numbered 4, after V lost 2 bases and J lost 3 bases. The germline CDR1 and CDR2 sequences are MRHNA and SNTAGT. CDR3 size: 18 residues. The CDR3 loop reads CASSDRGLAGGYTGELFF. In DNA form, the CDR3 reads TGTGCCAGCAGTGACCGAGGACTAGCGGGAGGGTACACCGGGGAGCTGTTTTTT.

V is TRBV19 and J is TRBJ2-3; D remains ambiguous. This CDR3 comprises 18 residues. The germline CDR1 and CDR2 sequences are LNHDA and SQIVND (reference sequence). V was trimmed by 4 bases and J by 1 base, leaving 21 bases between them. The CDR3 loop reads CASSTPSFVVRGTDTQYF. In DNA form, the CDR3 reads TGTGCCAGTAGTACACCCTCCTTCGTAGTACGTGGCACAGATACGCAGTATTTT.

The rearrangement uses TRBV25-1 and TRBJ2-6; no firm D call. V lost 2 bases and J 0 bases, leaving 5 bases between the germline ends. The germline gives CDR1 MGHDK, CDR2 SYGVNS. This CDR3 region has 15 residues. CDR3 coding DNA: TGTGCCAGCAGTGAACGGGTCTCTGGGGCCAACGTCCTGACTTTC. It is translated as CASSERVSGANVLTF.

The chain joins TRBV3-1 (or the pseudogene TRBV3-2) to TRBJ2-2; D perhaps matches TRBD2 (6 bases). In germline, CDR1 is LGHDT, CDR2 YNNKEL (reference sequence). Trimming shortened V by 1 base and J by 3 bases, and 18 bases separated the two germline ends. This CDR3 region has 18 residues. CDR3 loop: CASSQGEFPSADTGELFF. CDR3 DNA: TGTGCCAGCAGCCAAGGGGAATTTCCTAGCGCCGACACCGGGGAGCTGTTTTTT.

The chain combines TRBV19 with TRBJ2-7; TRBD1 is a possible D gene (6 bases). V was cut by 1 base and J by 6 bases, with 10 bases left in between. CDR1 LNHDA and CDR2 SQIVND come from the germline V gene (reference sequence). The CDR3 loop spans 13 amino acids. The CDR3 loop reads CASSIGGDIEQYF. Here the CDR3 DNA reads TGTGCCAGTAGTATAGGAGGGGACATCGAGCAGTACTTC.

V is TRBV7-2 and J is TRBJ2-2; weak D call: TRBD2 (5 bases). Germline V gene data show CDR1 as SGHTA and CDR2 as FQGNSA. This CDR3 contains 15 residues. Deletions cut 2 bases from V and 1 base from J, with 8 bases between. The CDR3 reads CASSLLSGNTGELFF. DNA for the CDR3: TGTGCCAGCAGCTTATTGAGCGGGAACACCGGGGAGCTGTTTTTT.